The text below deals with one T cell receptor (beta chain). The antigen remains unidentified. After removal of 6 bases from V and 3 bases from J, the junction contained 7 bases not matched to a gene. In germline, CDR1 is KGHSH, CDR2 LQKENI. The CDR3 covers 14 residues. These data originate in a study of cytotoxic CD8 clonotypes in ibrutinib-treated CLL. Findings and limits, study-wide: Public clonotypes were seen rarely and were contracted or stable on treatment. Starting clonality was above that of age-matched healthy donors and tracked circulating CD8+ T-cell counts.

The targeted sequencing depth was 1 in 200,000 to 1 in 1 million T cells. The method was immunoSEQ multiplex PCR; TCRdb's version includes in-frame clones alone and lacks a portion of them. Of tens of thousands of clones in the sample, about 86% were seen once. The sample in question was PBMCs, obtained before ibrutinib treatment. The genes are TRBV18 and TRBJ1-1; TRBD1 aligns across 7 bases. The sequence derives from a human donor with chronic lymphocytic leukemia. The CDR3: CASSPDRLHTEAFF. CDR3 DNA sequence: TGTGCCAGCTCTCCGGACAGGCTGCACACTGAAGCTTTCTTT.